The sequence of this TCR beta chain was determined in a study of T cell responses to AZD1222 COVID-19 vaccine. V trimming: 2 bases; J trimming: 0 bases; junction bases outside the gene matches: 15. The germline V gene has CDR1 PRHDT and CDR2 FYEKMQ (reference sequence). The CDR3 is made up of 20 amino acids. This clone came up once. What it recognizes is unknown. Notes on the study in general: The breadth and depth of Spike-specific TCRs increased once two AZD1222 doses had been given. Only a handful of AZD1222 recipients, roughly 6 in all, had baseline seropositivity. Donors, mostly white British, included more females; clonal diversity was possibly underestimated.

Repertoires were generated with immunoSEQ multiplex PCR, while TCRdb's copy carries only in-frame clones and drops some. This sample has about 150,000 clones; under 95% occur once, and the top ten carry 5%. This chain uses TRBV13 with TRBJ2-1, with 8 bases lining up with TRBD2. The sample was peripheral blood, taken on day 0 of AZD1222 vaccination. The receptor comes from an adult in good health. CDR3 amino acids: CASSLYFPGGNSSSYNEQFF. DNA of the CDR3: TGTGCCAGCAGCTTATACTTTCCGGGAGGGAATTCGAGCTCCTACAATGAGCAGTTCTTC.